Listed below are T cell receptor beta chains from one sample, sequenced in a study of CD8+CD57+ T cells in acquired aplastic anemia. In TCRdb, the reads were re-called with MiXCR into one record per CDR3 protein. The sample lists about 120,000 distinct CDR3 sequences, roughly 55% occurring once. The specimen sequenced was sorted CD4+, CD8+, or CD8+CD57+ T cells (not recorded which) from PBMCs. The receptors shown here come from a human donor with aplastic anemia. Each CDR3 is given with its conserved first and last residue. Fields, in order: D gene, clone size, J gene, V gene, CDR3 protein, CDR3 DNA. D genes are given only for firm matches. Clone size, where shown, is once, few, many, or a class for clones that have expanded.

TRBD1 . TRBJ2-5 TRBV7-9 CASSSQDRGKVETQYF TGTGCCAGCAGCTCACAAGACAGGGGGAAGGTCGAGACCCAGTACTTC
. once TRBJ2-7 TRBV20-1 CSASSSPAISYEQYF TGCAGTGCCAGCAGTTCGCCCGCGATCTCCTACGAGCAGTACTTC
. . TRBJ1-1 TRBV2 CASSEKGDTEAFF TGTGCCAGCAGTGAAAAGGGAGACACTGAAGCTTTCTTT
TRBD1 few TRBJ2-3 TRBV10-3 CAISDYDHPGTGNTDTQYF TGTGCCATCAGTGACTACGACCACCCCGGGACAGGGAACACAGATACGCAGTATTTT
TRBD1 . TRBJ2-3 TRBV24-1 CATSDTGTGATDTQYF TGTGCCACCAGTGACACCGGGACAGGGGCCACAGATACGCAGTATTTT
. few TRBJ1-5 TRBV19 CASSRGVSNQPQHF TGTGCCAGTAGTAGAGGGGTTAGCAATCAGCCCCAGCATTTT
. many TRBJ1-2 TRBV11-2 CASSLDRSRVNVGYTF TGTGCCAGCAGCTTAGATCGGAGCAGGGTGAACGTTGGCTACACCTTC
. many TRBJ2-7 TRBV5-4 CASSNRDNYEQYF TGTGCCAGCAGCAACCGGGACAACTACGAGCAGTACTTC
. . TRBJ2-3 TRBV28 CASTTSSTDTQYF TGTGCCAGCACCACATCGAGCACAGATACGCAGTATTTT
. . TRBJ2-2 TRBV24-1 CATSDLSREPTGELFF TGTGCCACCAGTGATTTGTCCAGGGAACCAACCGGGGAGCTGTTTTTT
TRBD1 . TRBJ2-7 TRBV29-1 CSVAKGQGDYEQYF TGCAGCGTTGCGAAGGGACAGGGAGACTACGAGCAGTACTTC
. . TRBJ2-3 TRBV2 CASSVAGGPPDTQYF TGTGCCAGCAGCGTTGCCGGGGGGCCCCCAGATACGCAGTATTTT
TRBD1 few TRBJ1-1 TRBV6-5 CASSYELTGRNTEAFF TGTGCCAGCAGTTACGAGTTGACAGGGAGAAACACTGAAGCTTTCTTT
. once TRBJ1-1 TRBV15 CATSRKGRTEAFF TGTGCCACCAGCAGGAAGGGGCGAACTGAAGCTTTCTTT
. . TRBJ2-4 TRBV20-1 CSAAPIDGAKNIQYF TGCAGTGCTGCGCCCATCGATGGAGCCAAAAACATTCAGTACTTC
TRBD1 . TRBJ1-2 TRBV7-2 CASSGDRVGYTF TGTGCCAGCAGCGGAGACAGGGTCGGCTACACCTTC
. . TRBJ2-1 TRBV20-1 CSAARQVLRLF TGCAGTGCCGCCCGACAGGTCCTACGACTCTTC
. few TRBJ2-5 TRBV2 CASSGERGVQETQYF TGTGCCAGCAGTGGCGAGAGGGGAGTCCAAGAGACCCAGTACTTC
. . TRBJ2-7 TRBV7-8 CASSTYQGPRNEQYF TGTGCCAGCAGCACATACCAGGGGCCTCGTAACGAGCAGTACTTC
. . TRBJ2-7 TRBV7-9 CASSRVGEQYF TGTGCCAGCAGCCGCGTTGGGGAGCAGTACTTC
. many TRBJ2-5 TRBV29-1 CSGGREKETQYF TGCAGCGGCGGACGAGAGAAAGAGACCCAGTACTTC
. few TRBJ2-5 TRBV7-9 CASSLAYAQGRESELKETQYF TGTGCCAGCAGCTTGGCCTACGCGCAGGGGCGAGAGTCCGAACTTAAAGAGACCCAGTACTTC
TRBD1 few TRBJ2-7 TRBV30 CAWSVGTGGSYEQYF TGTGCCTGGAGTGTAGGGACAGGGGGATCCTACGAGCAGTACTTC
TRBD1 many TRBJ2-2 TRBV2 CASSVLGTENTGELFF TGTGCCAGCAGTGTTTTGGGGACAGAGAACACCGGGGAGCTGTTTTTT
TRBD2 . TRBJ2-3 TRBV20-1 CSATGLAGGGGTDTQYF TGCAGTGCTACCGGACTAGCGGGGGGTGGAGGCACAGATACGCAGTATTTT
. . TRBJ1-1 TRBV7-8 CASSLGAGIATEAFF TGTGCCAGCAGCTTAGGGGCGGGAATAGCGACTGAAGCTTTCTTT
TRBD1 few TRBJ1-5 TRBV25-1 CARVVDRVNQPQHF TGTGCTAGAGTCGTCGACAGGGTCAATCAGCCCCAGCATTTT
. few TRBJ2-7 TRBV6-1 CASSTQGGYEQYF TGTGCCAGCAGTACCCAGGGGGGCTACGAGCAGTACTTC
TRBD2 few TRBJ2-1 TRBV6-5 CASSYSNWETSGYNEQFF TGTGCCAGCAGTTACTCGAATTGGGAGACTAGCGGCTACAATGAGCAGTTCTTC
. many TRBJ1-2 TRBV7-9 CASSLWTQKGYGYTF TGTGCCAGCAGCTTATGGACCCAGAAGGGCTATGGCTACACCTTC
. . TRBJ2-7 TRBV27 CASSLATTYEQYF TGTGCCAGCAGTCTGGCGACCACCTACGAGCAGTACTTC
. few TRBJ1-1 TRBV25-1 CASSVSPTWGTEAFF TGTGCCAGCAGTGTTAGCCCCACGTGGGGCACTGAAGCTTTCTTT
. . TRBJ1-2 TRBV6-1 CASTSGAQHYGYTF TGTGCCAGCACGTCGGGGGCCCAGCACTATGGCTACACCTTC
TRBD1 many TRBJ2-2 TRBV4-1 CATLPSQGAGGELFF TGCGCCACCCTCCCGAGCCAGGGGGCAGGAGGGGAGCTGTTTTTT
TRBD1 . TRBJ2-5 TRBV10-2 CASSGQGRSETQYF TGCGCCAGCAGCGGACAGGGAAGGTCAGAGACCCAGTACTTC
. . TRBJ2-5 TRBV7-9 CASRYGPQETQYF TGTGCCAGCAGATACGGACCACAAGAGACCCAGTACTTC
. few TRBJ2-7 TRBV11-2 CASSLEWGLSLYEQYF TGTGCCAGCAGCCTAGAGTGGGGGCTTTCTTTATACGAGCAGTACTTC
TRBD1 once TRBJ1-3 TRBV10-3 CAISDPGTALGNTIYF TGTGCCATCAGTGACCCAGGGACAGCTCTCGGAAACACCATATATTTT
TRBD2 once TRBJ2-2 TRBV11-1 CASSGQTGGRAHTGELFF TGTGCCAGCAGCGGCCAGACTGGCGGGAGGGCCCACACCGGGGAGCTGTTTTTT
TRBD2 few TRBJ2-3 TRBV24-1 CATSREGVTSTDTQYF TGTGCCACCAGTAGGGAGGGAGTAACTAGCACAGATACGCAGTATTTT
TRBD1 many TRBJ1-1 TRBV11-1 CASSWTPGQADTEAFF TGTGCCAGCAGCTGGACCCCGGGACAGGCCGACACTGAAGCTTTCTTT
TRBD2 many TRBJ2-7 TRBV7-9 CASSVGLAGNYEQYF TGTGCCAGCAGCGTAGGACTAGCGGGGAACTACGAGCAGTACTTC